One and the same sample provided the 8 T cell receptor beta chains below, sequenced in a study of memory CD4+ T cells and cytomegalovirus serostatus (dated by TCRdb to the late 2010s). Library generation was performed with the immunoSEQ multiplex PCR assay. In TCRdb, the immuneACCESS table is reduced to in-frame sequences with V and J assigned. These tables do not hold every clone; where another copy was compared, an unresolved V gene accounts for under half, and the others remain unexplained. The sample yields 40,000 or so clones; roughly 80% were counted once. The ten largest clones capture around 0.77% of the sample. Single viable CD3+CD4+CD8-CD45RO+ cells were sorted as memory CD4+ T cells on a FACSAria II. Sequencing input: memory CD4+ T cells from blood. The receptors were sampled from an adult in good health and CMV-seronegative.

The CDR3 nucleotides are TGTGCCAGCAGCTCCCGGGGGGGGCCCCAAGAGACCCAGTACTTC. It is translated as CASSSRGGPQETQYF. The chain employs TRBV5-4 and TRBJ2-5; 8 nucleotides align to TRBD2. The CDR3 consists of 15 residues. V shed 3 bases and J 1 base; nucleotides not matched to a gene: 5. The germline CDR1 and CDR2 sequences are SGHNT and YYREEE (reference sequence).

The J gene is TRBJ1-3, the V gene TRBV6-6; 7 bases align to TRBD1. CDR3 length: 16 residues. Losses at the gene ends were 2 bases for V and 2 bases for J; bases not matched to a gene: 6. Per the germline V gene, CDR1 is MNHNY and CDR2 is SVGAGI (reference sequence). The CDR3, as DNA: TGTGCCAGCAGTTACGCAGGGGGGAGAACTGGAAACACCATATATTTT. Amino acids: CASSYAGGRTGNTIYF.

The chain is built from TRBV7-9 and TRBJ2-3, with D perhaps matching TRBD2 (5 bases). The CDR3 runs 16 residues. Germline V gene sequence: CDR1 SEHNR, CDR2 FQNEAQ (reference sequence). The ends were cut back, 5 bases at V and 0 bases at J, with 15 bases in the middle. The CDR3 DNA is TGTGCCAGCAGCATCAGGCCGAGGACTAGCACAGATACGCAGTATTTT. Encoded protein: CASSIRPRTSTDTQYF.

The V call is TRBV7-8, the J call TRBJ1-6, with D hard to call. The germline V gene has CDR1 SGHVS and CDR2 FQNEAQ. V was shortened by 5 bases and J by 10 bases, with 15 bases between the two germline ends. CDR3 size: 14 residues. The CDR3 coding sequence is TGTGCCAGCAGCCCCGGCCACCAGTCCTCACCCCTCCACTTT. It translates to CASSPGHQSSPLHF.

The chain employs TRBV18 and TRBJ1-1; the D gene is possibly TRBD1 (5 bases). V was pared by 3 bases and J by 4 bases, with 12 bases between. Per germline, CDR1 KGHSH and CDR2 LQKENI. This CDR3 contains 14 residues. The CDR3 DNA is TGTGCCAGCTCACCTTCCGGTAGGGGCACTGAAGCTTTCTTT. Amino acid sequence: CASSPSGRGTEAFF.

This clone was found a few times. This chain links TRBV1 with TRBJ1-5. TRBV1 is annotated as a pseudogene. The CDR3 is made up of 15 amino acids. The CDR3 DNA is TGCACCAGCAGCCAATACCAAGCTGGCAATCAGCCCCAGCATTTT. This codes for CTSSQYQAGNQPQHF.

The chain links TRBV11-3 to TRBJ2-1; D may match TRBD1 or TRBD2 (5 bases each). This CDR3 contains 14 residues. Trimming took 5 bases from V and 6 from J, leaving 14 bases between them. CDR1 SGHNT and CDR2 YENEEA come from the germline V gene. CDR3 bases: TGTGCCAGCAGCCCCCGAGTGGGGGTCAATGAGCAGTTCTTC. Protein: CASSPRVGVNEQFF.

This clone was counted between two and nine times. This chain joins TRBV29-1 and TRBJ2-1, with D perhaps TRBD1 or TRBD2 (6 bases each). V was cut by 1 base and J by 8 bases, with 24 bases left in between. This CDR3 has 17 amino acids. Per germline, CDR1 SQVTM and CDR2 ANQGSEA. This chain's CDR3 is CSVEGYTGAVSFDEQFF. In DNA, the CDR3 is TGCAGCGTTGAAGGTTACACGGGGGCCGTCTCATTCGATGAGCAGTTCTTC.